This T cell receptor (beta chain) derives from a study of persistence of HIV-infected CD4 T cells. The libraries were made with immunoSEQ version 4 in survey mode. Clones were sequenced by immunoSEQ multiplex PCR, and TCRdb holds only the in-frame ones, with some missing. In the table there are roughly 48,000 clones, roughly nine tenths of which are singletons. Cells were stimulated nonspecifically with anti-CD3/anti-CD28 magnetic beads. Responding CD4+ T cells were sorted by upregulation of both CD40 ligand and CD69. The V and J ends lost 0 bases and 1 base respectively, with 9 bases between them. Looked up from germline, CDR1 is SGHVS and CDR2 is FNYEAQ. The CDR3 covers 15 residues. This clone has a single count. The target antigen is unknown.

This sample comprised CD4+ T cells sorted from PBMCs after roughly 18-hour stimulation, obtained from a patient who received antiretroviral therapy. This receptor was taken from an adult woman with HIV who was CMV-seropositive. The chain couples TRBV7-6 to TRBJ1-1; D possibly corresponds to TRBD1 (5 bases). CDR3: CASSLAPGENTEAFF. CDR3 in DNA: TGTGCCAGCAGCTTAGCGCCGGGGGAGAACACTGAAGCTTTCTTT.